This T cell receptor beta chain was recorded in a study of shared clonotypes between healthy human individuals. Naive CD8 cells comprised CD45RO-negative, CCR7-positively selected cells, excluding terminally differentiated effector memory CD45RA+ cells. Whole-study results and caveats: Lower generation probabilities were found for non-shared clonotypes than for those shared by all four donors. When naive CD4 clonotypes were compared across a few donors, about 4.8% were shared. Compared with memory subsets, naive subsets generally had larger estimated richness.

The CDR3 runs to 15 residues. The germline gives CDR1 SGHVS, CDR2 FQNEAQ. The V and J ends lost 8 bases and 0 bases, in that order; junction bases with no gene match: 7. Method: immunoSEQ multiplex PCR; TCRdb's copy keeps in-frame clones and lacks some. This table has roughly 2,000,000 clones, about 95% appearing once. To note about this clone: What it recognizes is unknown.

Sequencing used naive CD8+ T cells sorted from blood. The V call is TRBV7-8, the J call TRBJ2-1; 7 bases agree with TRBD2. This receptor was obtained from a young man in good health. CDR3 sequence: CASGLGLSSYNEQFF. The CDR3, as DNA: TGTGCCAGCGGACTAGGTTTAAGCTCCTACAATGAGCAGTTCTTC.